The clone carrying this TCR beta chain was counted many times. The entry originates in a study of T cells after yellow fever vaccination. J lost 5 bases, V lost 2 bases, and 2 bases had no gene match. CDR3 length: 14 residues. Germline V gene sequence: CDR1 MNHEY, CDR2 SVGEGT. TCRdb reprocessed the 5' RACE reads via MiXCR and lists one record per CDR3 protein. Here the sample spans roughly 45,000 distinct CDR3 sequences, over 5.5% being singletons. This TCR was recovered from a man aged 25-40 years who received the YFV17D yellow fever vaccine. The chain carries TRBV6-2 or TRBV6-3 and TRBJ2-1; 8 nucleotides agree with TRBD2. The sequencing used PBMCs, either bulk or a sorted T-cell subset (CD4+, CD8+, memory, or dextramer-sorted; not recorded which), collected 45 days after the yellow fever booster vaccination. In nucleotides, the CDR3 is TGTGCCAGCAGTTACCCGGGGGGGAACAATGAGCAGTTCTTC. This encodes CASSYPGGNNEQFF.